This TCR beta chain was identified during a study of blood T cells in healthy people across ages (dated by TCRdb to the mid-2010s). For the wider study: In model experiments, roughly one uniquely barcoded TCR beta cDNA molecule per two T cells was captured by template switching. Donors were grouped into four age groups: young (average about 15 years), middle-aged (39), aged (around 60) and long-lived (over 80). The study analyzed two additional independent replicas of 1 million unique cDNA reads from the same blood draw for two donors, one aged 18 to 30 and one aged 80 or older. The study measured age-related changes in TCR beta repertoire diversity using deep sequencing normalized with unique cDNA molecular identifiers. To avoid experimental bias, donors of different ages were spread randomly across the sequencing lanes.

Library generation was performed with 5' RACE. A second 7 to 11 cycle PCR used a sample-barcoded 5' primer and a J-beta primer mix. Each TCR beta cDNA molecule received a unique molecular identifier from a template-switch 5' adaptor carrying 12 random nucleotides. At least 2.5 million CDR3-containing paired-end reads were obtained from each sample. All of the RNA was converted into first-strand cDNA using the Mint cDNA synthesis kit, with a TRBC-specific oligonucleotide serving as the primer. Following uracil-DNA glycosylase treatment, all cDNA underwent a first 18-cycle PCR with the universal primers M1SS and BC2_uni_R. As for how the authors treated the data: For normalization, 1 million high-quality reads, each with a distinct molecular identifier, were randomly selected from each sample. Instead of being binned into consensus sequences, reads that shared molecular identifiers were thrown out. MiTCR, with a Q25 quality threshold and the strictest error-elimination algorithm, was used for CDR3 identification, clonotype clustering and error correction. A nonparametric unseen species model with Euler transformation was used to estimate a lower bound on total TCR beta diversity. The public reads were quality trimmed at Q25 with fastp and then assembled into clones with MiXCR by TCRdb, keeping productive beta chains. For every CDR3 protein sequence, its rows merge into one entry that carries the most common genes and DNA. What appears here as the V and J calls and clone size reflects TCRdb's work, not the paper's. The sample yields approximately 1,700,000 distinct CDR3 sequences; 35% to 50% were counted once. The top ten clones comprise more than 20% of the sample.

CDR1 and CDR2 are drawn from the germline V gene: SQVTM, ANQGSEA. The cysteine opens and the phenylalanine closes a CDR3 of 12 amino acids. The only DNA kept is the CDR3, 36 bases in frame from the first base. Systemically healthy Caucasian individuals from Russia, 39 in total and aged roughly 6 to 90 years, were included as donors. Each donor gave approximately 9.4 milliliters of peripheral blood, drawn into EDTA-treated Vacutainer tubes. Ficoll-Paque density-gradient centrifugation was used to isolate PBMCs, with at least 7 million per sample. Trizol reagent was used to extract total RNA from the PBMCs, yielding at least 6 micrograms per sample. The percentages of naive CD45RAhigh/CD27high T cells were determined by flow cytometry on a PBMC aliquot from every donor. This clonotype has only a few counts. Its antigen remains unidentified. Base qualities are not provided; no much larger clone lies one nucleotide away.

Overall study results and their limits: The percentage of naive T cells measured by flow cytometry correlated strongly with observed TCR beta diversity. Because profiling used bulk unsorted PBMCs, naive and antigen-experienced compartments could not be compared conclusively. Estimates of total diversity from one million sequenced T cells were regarded as lower bounds and underestimates. Compared with the aged group, more naive CD4+ T cells, fewer expanded clones and increased TCR diversity were shown by the long-lived group, suggesting age selection. Observed TCR beta diversity per million T cells fell roughly linearly with age, and a significant reduction was already apparent by age around 40. Donor CMV infection status was unknown, potentially confounding age-related changes in expanded clonotypes.

This TCR was sampled from a human donor in good health. The sample taken for sequencing was blood. In this chain, TRBV29-1 is recombined with TRBJ2-5; the D gene assignment is ambiguous. The end of the DNA is better explained by TRBJ2-7, so the J call may be wrong. The CDR3 loop reads CSVVRPSGEQYF. The DNA sequence is given as TGCAGCGTTGTTAGGCCCTCGGGCGAGCAGTACTTC.